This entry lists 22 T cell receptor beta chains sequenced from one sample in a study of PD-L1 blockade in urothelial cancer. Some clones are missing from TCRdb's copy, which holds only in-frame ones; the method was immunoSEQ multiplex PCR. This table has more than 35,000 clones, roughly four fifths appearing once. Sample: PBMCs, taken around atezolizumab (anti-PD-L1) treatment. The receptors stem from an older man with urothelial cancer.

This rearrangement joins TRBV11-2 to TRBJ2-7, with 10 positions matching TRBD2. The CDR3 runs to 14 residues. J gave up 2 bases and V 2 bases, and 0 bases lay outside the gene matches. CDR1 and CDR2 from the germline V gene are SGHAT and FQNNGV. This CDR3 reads CASSLSGRAYEQYF. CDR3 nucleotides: TGTGCCAGCAGCTTAAGCGGGAGGGCCTACGAGCAGTACTTC.

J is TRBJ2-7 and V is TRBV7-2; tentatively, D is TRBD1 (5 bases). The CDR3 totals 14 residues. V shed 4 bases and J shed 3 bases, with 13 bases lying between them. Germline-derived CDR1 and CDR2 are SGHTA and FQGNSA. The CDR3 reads CASSSNRGFYEQYF. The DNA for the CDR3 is TGTGCCAGCAGCTCCAATAGGGGCTTCTACGAGCAGTACTTC.

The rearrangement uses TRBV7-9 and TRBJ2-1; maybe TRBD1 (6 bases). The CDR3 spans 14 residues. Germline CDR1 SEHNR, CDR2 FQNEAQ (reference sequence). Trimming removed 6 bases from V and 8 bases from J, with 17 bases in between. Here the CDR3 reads CASSLAQGWDEQFF. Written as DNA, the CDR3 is TGTGCCAGCAGTCTTGCACAGGGATGGGATGAGCAGTTCTTC.

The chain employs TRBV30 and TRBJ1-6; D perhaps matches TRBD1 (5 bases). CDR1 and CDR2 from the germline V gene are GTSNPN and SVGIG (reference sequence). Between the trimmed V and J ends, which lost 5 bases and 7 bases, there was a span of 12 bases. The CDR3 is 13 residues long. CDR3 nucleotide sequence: TGTGCCTGGGGGGCCTTGGGAAATTCACCCCTCCACTTT. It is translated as CAWGALGNSPLHF.

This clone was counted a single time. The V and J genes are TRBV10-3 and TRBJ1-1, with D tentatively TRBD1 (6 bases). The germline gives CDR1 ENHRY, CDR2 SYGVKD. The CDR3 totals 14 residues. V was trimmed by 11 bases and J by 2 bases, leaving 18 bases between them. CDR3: CASGTQLPNTEAFF. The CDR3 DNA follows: TGTGCCTCCGGGACACAACTACCCAACACTGAAGCTTTCTTT.

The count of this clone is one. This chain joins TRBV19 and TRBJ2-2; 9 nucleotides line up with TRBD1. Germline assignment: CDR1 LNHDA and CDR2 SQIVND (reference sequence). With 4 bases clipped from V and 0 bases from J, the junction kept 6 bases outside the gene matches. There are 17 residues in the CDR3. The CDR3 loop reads CASSTTRTGANTGELFF. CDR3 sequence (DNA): TGTGCCAGTAGTACTACAAGGACAGGGGCGAACACCGGGGAGCTGTTTTTT.

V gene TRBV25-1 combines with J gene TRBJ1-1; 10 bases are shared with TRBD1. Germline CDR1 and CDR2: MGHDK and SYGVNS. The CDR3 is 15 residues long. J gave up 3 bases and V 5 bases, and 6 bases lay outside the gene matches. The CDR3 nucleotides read TGTGCCAGCAGTACCCTAGGGACAGGGGACACTGAAGCTTTCTTT. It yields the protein CASSTLGTGDTEAFF.

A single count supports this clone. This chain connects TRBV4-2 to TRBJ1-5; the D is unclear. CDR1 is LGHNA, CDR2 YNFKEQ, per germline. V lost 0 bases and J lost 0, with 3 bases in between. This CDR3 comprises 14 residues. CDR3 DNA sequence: TGTGCCAGCAGCCAAGATAATAGCAATCAGCCCCAGCATTTT. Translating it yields CASSQDNSNQPQHF.

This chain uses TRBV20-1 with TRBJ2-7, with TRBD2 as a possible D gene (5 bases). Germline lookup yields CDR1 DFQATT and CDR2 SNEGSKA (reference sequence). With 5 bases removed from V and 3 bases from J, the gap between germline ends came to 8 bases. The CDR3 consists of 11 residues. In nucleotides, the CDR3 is TGCAGTGCTCCCGGGAACTACGAGCAGTACTTC. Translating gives CSAPGNYEQYF.

The CDR3 protein is CAISATGGQTEAFF. In DNA, the CDR3 is TGTGCCATCAGTGCGACAGGGGGTCAGACTGAAGCTTTCTTT. The chain uses TRBV10-3 and TRBJ1-1; 9 positions agree with TRBD1. V shed 4 bases, J shed 5 bases, and the junction held 5 bases outside the gene matches. The V gene's germline CDR1 is ENHRY and CDR2 SYGVKD. The CDR3 extends over 14 amino acids.

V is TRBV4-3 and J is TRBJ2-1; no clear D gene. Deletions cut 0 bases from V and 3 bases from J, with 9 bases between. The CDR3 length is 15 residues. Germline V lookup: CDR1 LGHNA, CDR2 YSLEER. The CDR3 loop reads CASSQERLGYNEQFF. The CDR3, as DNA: TGCGCCAGCAGCCAAGAGAGGCTAGGCTACAATGAGCAGTTCTTC.

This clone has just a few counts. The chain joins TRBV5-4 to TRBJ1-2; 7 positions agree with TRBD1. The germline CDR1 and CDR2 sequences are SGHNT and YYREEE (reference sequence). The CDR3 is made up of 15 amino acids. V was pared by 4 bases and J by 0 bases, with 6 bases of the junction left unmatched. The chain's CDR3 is CASSPPGQPNYGYTF. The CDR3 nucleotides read TGTGCCAGCAGCCCACCGGGACAGCCTAACTATGGCTACACCTTC.

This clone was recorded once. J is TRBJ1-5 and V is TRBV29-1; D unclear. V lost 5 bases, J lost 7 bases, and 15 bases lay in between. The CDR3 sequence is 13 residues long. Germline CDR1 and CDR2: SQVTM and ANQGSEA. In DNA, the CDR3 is TGCAGCGTTAAGGTCCGACCCGGGCAGCCCCAGCATTTT. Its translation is CSVKVRPGQPQHF.

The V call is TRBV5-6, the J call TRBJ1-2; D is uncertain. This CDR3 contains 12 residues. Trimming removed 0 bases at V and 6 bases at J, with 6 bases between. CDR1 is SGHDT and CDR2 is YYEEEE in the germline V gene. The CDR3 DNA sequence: TGTGCCAGCAGCTTGGGGAGAGATGGCTACACCTTC. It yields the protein CASSLGRDGYTF. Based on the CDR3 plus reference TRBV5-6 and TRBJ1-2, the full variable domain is DAGVTQSPTHLIKTRGQQVTLRCSPKSGHDTVSWYQQALGQGPQFIFQYYEEEERQRGNFPDRFSGHQFPNYSSELNVNALLLGDSALYLCASSLGRDGYTFGSGTRLTVV.

The CDR3 nucleotides are TGTGCCAGCTCACCGGCGGGCTGGACTAGCCAAACTTGGGAGCAGTACTTC. Its protein product is CASSPAGWTSQTWEQYF. V usage is TRBV18 and J usage is TRBJ2-7; 8 bases fit TRBD2. The CDR3 length is 17 residues. The J segment lost 7 bases and the V segment lost 3 bases, leaving 17 bases of the junction unmatched. Germline-derived CDR1 and CDR2 are KGHSH and LQKENI.

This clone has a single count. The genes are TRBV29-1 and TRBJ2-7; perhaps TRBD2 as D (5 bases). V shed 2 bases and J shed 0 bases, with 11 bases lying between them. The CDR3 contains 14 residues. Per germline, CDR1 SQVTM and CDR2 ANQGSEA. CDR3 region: CSVEHPEGSYEQYF. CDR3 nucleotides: TGCAGCGTTGAACACCCCGAGGGCTCCTACGAGCAGTACTTC.

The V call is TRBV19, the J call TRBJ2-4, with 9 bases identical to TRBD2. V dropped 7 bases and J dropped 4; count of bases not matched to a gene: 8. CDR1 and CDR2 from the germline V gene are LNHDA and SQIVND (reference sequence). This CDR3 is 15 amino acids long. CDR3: CASTVAGVGKNIQYF. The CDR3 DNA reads TGTGCCAGTACCGTAGCGGGAGTTGGAAAAAACATTCAGTACTTC. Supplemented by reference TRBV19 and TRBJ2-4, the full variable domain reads DGGITQSPKYLFRKEGQNVTLSCEQNLNHDAMYWYRQDPGQGLRLIYYSQIVNDFQKGDIAEGYSVSREKKESFPLTVTSAQKNPTAFYLCASTVAGVGKNIQYFGAGTRLSVL.

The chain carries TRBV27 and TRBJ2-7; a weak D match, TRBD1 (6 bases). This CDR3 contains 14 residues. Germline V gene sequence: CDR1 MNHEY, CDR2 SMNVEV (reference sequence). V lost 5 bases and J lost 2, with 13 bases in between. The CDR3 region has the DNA TGTGCCAGCAGTCCTTACAGGGCCCCCTACGAGCAGTACTTC. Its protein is CASSPYRAPYEQYF.

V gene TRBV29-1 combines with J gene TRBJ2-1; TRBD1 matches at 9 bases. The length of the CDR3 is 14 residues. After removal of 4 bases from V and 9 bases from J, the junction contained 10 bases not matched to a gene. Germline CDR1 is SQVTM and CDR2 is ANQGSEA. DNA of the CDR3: TGCAGCGTTGGGATTGCTACAGGGGGCGGTGAGCAGTTCTTC. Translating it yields CSVGIATGGGEQFF.

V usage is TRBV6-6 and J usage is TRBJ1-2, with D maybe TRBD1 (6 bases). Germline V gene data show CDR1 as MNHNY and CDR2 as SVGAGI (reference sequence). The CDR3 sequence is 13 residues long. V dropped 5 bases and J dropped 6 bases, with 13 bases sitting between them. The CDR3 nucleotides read TGTGCCAGCAGTCCACAGGGTTTGGATGGCTACACCTTC. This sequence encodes CASSPQGLDGYTF.

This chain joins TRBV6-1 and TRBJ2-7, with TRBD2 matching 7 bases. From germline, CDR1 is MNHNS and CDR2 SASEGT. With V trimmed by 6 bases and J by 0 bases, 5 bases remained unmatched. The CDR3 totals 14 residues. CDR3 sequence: CASSASGRSYEQYF. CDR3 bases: TGTGCCAGCAGCGCTAGCGGCCGCTCCTACGAGCAGTACTTC.

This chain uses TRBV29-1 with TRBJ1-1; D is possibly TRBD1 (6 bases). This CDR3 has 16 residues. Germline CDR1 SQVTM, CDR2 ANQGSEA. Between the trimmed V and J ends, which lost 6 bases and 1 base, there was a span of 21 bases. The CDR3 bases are TGCAGCGTGCACGGACAGACCTCAATCCCGAACACTGAAGCTTTCTTT. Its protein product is CSVHGQTSIPNTEAFF.